The rows below give T cell receptor beta chains drawn from one sample of a study of T-cell reconstitution after alpha-beta-depleted transplantation in children. TCRdb used MiXCR to reprocess the PCR reads, holding one entry per CDR3 protein. Of approximately 490,000 distinct CDR3 sequences detected, about 12% appear once; the ten largest clones hold roughly 5.4%. The source material was PBMCs from the stem cell graft donor, sampled from the stem cell graft. The receptors here all came from a human donor who donated a stem cell graft to a child with combined immunodeficiency. The CDR3 runs from the conserved cysteine through the conserved F or W. The order of the fields is V gene, D gene, J gene, clone size, CDR3 DNA, CDR3 protein. The D gene is left open where the match is weak. Clone size appears in some rows only: once, few, many, or a class for an expanded clone.

TRBV15	NA	TRBJ2-3	few	TGTGCCACCAGCAGAGTCCCAATCCTCACAGATACGCAGTATTTT	CATSRVPILTDTQYF
TRBV12-3/TRBV12-4	TRBD1	TRBJ2-1	many	TGTGCCAGCAGTTTCGGTCCCAAAGGGGGCGATGAGCAGTTCTTC	CASSFGPKGGDEQFF
TRBV18	NA	TRBJ1-3	few	TGTGCCAGCTCAGCAACAAAAAGCTCTGGAAACACCATATATTTT	CASSATKSSGNTIYF
TRBV25-1	NA	TRBJ2-1	NA	TGTGCCAGCAGTGGGATTCTGACGGGAAGCTCCTACAATGAGCAGTTCTTC	CASSGILTGSSYNEQFF
TRBV20-1	NA	TRBJ1-2	NA	TGCAGTGCTAGAAATTCGAAGGACAGAGGTGGCTACACCTTC	CSARNSKDRGGYTF
TRBV7-9	TRBD1	TRBJ1-2	few	TGTGCCAGCAGCTTAGCCGGGACAGGGGGCAACTATGGCTACACCTTC	CASSLAGTGGNYGYTF
TRBV20-1	TRBD1	TRBJ2-1	NA	TGCAGTGCTAGGCCCCAGGGGGCGGCCTACAATGAGCAGTTCTTC	CSARPQGAAYNEQFF
TRBV20-1	NA	TRBJ2-5	few	TGCAGTGCTAGAGATGGGGTTGGGGGGCCGGTAGAGACCCAGTACTTC	CSARDGVGGPVETQYF
TRBV7-7	TRBD2	TRBJ2-2	few	TGTGCCAGCAGCCCGGGATCAGCGGGAGGGCCGAACGGGGAGCTGTTTTTT	CASSPGSAGGPNGELFF
TRBV15	NA	TRBJ1-2	few	TGTGCCACCAGCAGAGGGGGGGGATCTAACTATGGCTACACCTTC	CATSRGGGSNYGYTF
TRBV18	NA	TRBJ2-3	NA	TGTGCCAGCTCACGCCTCAAAGCGGAGGCAGATACGCAGTATTTT	CASSRLKAEADTQYF
TRBV11-2	TRBD1	TRBJ2-7	NA	TGTGCCAGCAGCTCGGACAGGGGGCCCCACGAGCAGTACTTC	CASSSDRGPHEQYF
TRBV5-1	NA	TRBJ2-5	many	TGCGCCAGCAGCTTGGCCCATAGCGCGGAAGAGACCCAGTACTTC	CASSLAHSAEETQYF
TRBV6-1	TRBD1	TRBJ2-7	NA	TGTACCAGCAGCCGCGACAGGGGAAGGTCCTACGAGCAGTACTTC	CTSSRDRGRSYEQYF
TRBV7-2	TRBD2	TRBJ2-3	few	TGTGCCAGCAGCTTAAAATTAGCGGGGGGGCTCACAGATACGCAGTATTTT	CASSLKLAGGLTDTQYF
TRBV7-6	TRBD2	TRBJ2-2	NA	TGTGCCAGCAGCACCTATCTAGCGGGGGGCACCGGGGAGCTGTTTTTT	CASSTYLAGGTGELFF
TRBV24-1	NA	TRBJ2-1	few	TGTGCCACCAGTGATTTTGGCGGGACCCACTACAATGAGCAGTTCTTC	CATSDFGGTHYNEQFF
TRBV24-1	TRBD2	TRBJ2-2	many	TGTGCCACCAGTGACCGACTAGCTAGCGGGGAGCTGTTTTTT	CATSDRLASGELFF
TRBV18	NA	TRBJ1-1	NA	TGTGCCAGCTCAAAATCCCGGACAGTGAACACTGAAGCTTTCTTT	CASSKSRTVNTEAFF
TRBV28	NA	TRBJ2-6	few	TGTGCCAGCACCTTGGGCGATGCCTCTGGGGCCAACGTCCTGACTTTC	CASTLGDASGANVLTF
TRBV6-5	NA	TRBJ2-7	many	TGTGCCAGCAGTTTCGGGCAGGGGGGCAACGAGCAGTACTTC	CASSFGQGGNEQYF
TRBV7-8	NA	TRBJ1-3	NA	TGTGCCAGCAGCTTAGGCACAGTACCCTCTGGAAACACCATATATTTT	CASSLGTVPSGNTIYF
TRBV5-8	NA	TRBJ2-1	NA	TGTGCCAGCAGCTTCGACGGGAGTGCCAACAATGAGCAGTTCTTC	CASSFDGSANNEQFF
TRBV12-3/TRBV12-4	TRBD2	TRBJ2-2	NA	TGTGCCAGCAGGGGATCGGGACTAGCGGGGACCGGGGAGCTGTTTTTT	CASRGSGLAGTGELFF
TRBV15	TRBD2	TRBJ2-2	few	TGTGCCACCAGCAGCCGACTAGCGGCGAACACCGGGGAGCTGTTTTTT	CATSSRLAANTGELFF
TRBV29-1	TRBD1	TRBJ2-2	many	TGCAGCGGAAGACGACAGGGGACGAACACCGGGGAGCTGTTTTTT	CSGRRQGTNTGELFF
TRBV19	NA	TRBJ1-1	NA	TGTGCCAGTAGTATAGACTTCGGCACTGAAGCTTTCTTT	CASSIDFGTEAFF
TRBV28	NA	TRBJ2-4	few	TGTGCCAGCAGTGGGGTCGGGATAGCCAAAAACATTCAGTACTTC	CASSGVGIAKNIQYF